This TCR beta chain was documented in a study of response to subunit inactivated influenza vaccine. General study points: After each seasonal influenza vaccination, few new T cells are recruited, the authors suggested.

Trimming removed 5 bases from V and 3 bases from J; junction bases left unmatched: 6. The germline V gene has CDR1 DFQATT and CDR2 SNEGSKA (reference sequence). The CDR3 covers 14 residues. TCRdb re-called the RT-PCR reads through MiXCR, storing one row per CDR3 protein. The sample has 490,000 or so distinct CDR3 sequences, 6.5% to 8% seen once. Regarding this clonotype: No antigen is known for it.

The sequence derives from a man between 50 and 75 years old who received an inactivated influenza vaccine. The specimen comprised PBMCs from blood, sampled roughly 24 months after vaccination. The chain uses TRBV20-1 and TRBJ2-7; 11 bases map to TRBD1. CDR3 bases: TGCAGTGCTCGAAGAGGGACAGGGGGCTACGAGCAGTACTTC. It specifies CSARRGTGGYEQYF.